Following are 7 T cell receptor beta chains from one sample sequenced in a study of metastatic and nonmetastatic thyroid tumors. TCRdb used MiXCR to call clones anew from the PCR reads. Of some 23,000 clones listed, about a quarter were seen once; the top ten hold around 5.4%. Patients were all untreated before their thyroid surgery. The sequencing sample was made of tumor tissue. The receptors derive from a female donor with papillary thyroid cancer or a benign thyroid nodule (not recorded which). Some clones in this sample may be carry-over from other donors' samples.

This clone appeared many times. The gene calls are TRBV18 and TRBJ2-5, with 7 positions matching TRBD2. Germline values: CDR1 KGHSH, CDR2 LQKENI. J was trimmed by 2 bases and V by 0 bases; bases with no gene match: 3. This CDR3 is built from 15 residues. The CDR3 sequence: CASSPPGAGQETQYF. CDR3 nucleotides: TGTGCCAGCTCACCACCGGGAGCGGGGCAAGAGACCCAGTACTTC. The whole variable domain, filled in from reference TRBV18 and TRBJ2-5, reads NAGVMQNPRHLVRRRGQEARLRCSPMKGHSHVYWYRQLPEEGLKFMVYLQKENIIDESGMPKERFSAEFPKEGPSILRIQQVVRGDSAAYFCASSPPGAGQETQYFGPGTRLLVL.

The table lists this clone with many counts. The same CDR3 arises from other DNA sequences in this sample as well. The chain combines TRBV5-6 with TRBJ2-7; no reliable D call. The germline gives CDR1 SGHDT, CDR2 YYEEEE. V lost 1 base, J lost 2 bases, and 16 bases lay in between. This CDR3 spans 16 amino acids. The CDR3 spells CASSLLQARPTYEQYF. DNA of the CDR3: TGTGCCAGCAGCTTGCTCCAGGCCCGTCCTACCTACGAGCAGTACTTC.

This clone was seen at least ten times. This chain joins TRBV6-2 or TRBV6-3 and TRBJ1-2; TRBD1 agrees at 10 bases. The CDR3 has 14 amino acids. V was clipped by 0 bases and J by 8 bases; unmatched bases: 3. Germline lookup yields CDR1 MNHEY and CDR2 SVGEGT. CDR3 nucleotides: TGTGCCAGCAGTTACTCCGGGACAGGGGAAGGCTACACCTTC. As protein: CASSYSGTGEGYTF.

This clone was detected many times. The chain links TRBV11-2 to TRBJ2-1, with D unresolved. Germline assignment: CDR1 SGHAT and CDR2 FQNNGV. V lost 0 bases, J lost 1 base, and 10 bases lay in between. The CDR3 contains 16 residues. The CDR3 coding sequence is TGTGCCAGCAGCTTAGATATCCAGAATTCCTACAATGAGCAGTTCTTC. Translation: CASSLDIQNSYNEQFF. The variable domain in full, with the rest retrieved from reference TRBV11-2 and TRBJ2-1, is EAGVAQSPRYKIIEKRQSVAFWCNPISGHATLYWYQQILGQGPKLLIQFQNNGVVDDSQLPKDRFSAERLKGVDSTLKIQPAKLEDSAVYLCASSLDIQNSYNEQFFGPGTRLTVL.

There are many counts of this clone. The chain employs TRBV25-1 and TRBJ2-1, with TRBD2 matching over 14 bases. Germline CDR1 MGHDK, CDR2 SYGVNS. V shed 5 bases and J 3 bases; nucleotides not matched to a gene: 3. The CDR3 is 16 residues long. The CDR3: CASSWGTSGGYNEQFF. DNA for the CDR3: TGTGCCAGCAGTTGGGGGACTAGCGGGGGCTACAATGAGCAGTTCTTC.

V is TRBV5-5 and J is TRBJ1-2; 9 bases map to TRBD1. The germline CDR1 and CDR2 sequences are SGHKS and YYEKEE (reference sequence). V lost 4 bases, J lost 3 bases, and 7 bases stayed unmatched. CDR3 length: 15 amino acids. The CDR3 here is CASSRRTGEDYGYTF. The CDR3 coding sequence is TGTGCCAGCAGCCGAAGGACAGGGGAGGACTATGGCTACACCTTC.

This clone was observed at least ten times. The chain uses TRBV15 and TRBJ2-2; 9 bases align to TRBD2. Trimming took 0 bases from V and 7 from J; bases not matched to a gene: 9. The V gene's germline CDR1 is LNHNV and CDR2 YYDKDF (reference sequence). The CDR3 loop spans 17 amino acids. Here the CDR3 reads CATSRDNGLAGNGELFF. CDR3 DNA sequence: TGTGCCACCAGCAGAGATAATGGTCTAGCGGGGAACGGGGAGCTGTTTTTT.